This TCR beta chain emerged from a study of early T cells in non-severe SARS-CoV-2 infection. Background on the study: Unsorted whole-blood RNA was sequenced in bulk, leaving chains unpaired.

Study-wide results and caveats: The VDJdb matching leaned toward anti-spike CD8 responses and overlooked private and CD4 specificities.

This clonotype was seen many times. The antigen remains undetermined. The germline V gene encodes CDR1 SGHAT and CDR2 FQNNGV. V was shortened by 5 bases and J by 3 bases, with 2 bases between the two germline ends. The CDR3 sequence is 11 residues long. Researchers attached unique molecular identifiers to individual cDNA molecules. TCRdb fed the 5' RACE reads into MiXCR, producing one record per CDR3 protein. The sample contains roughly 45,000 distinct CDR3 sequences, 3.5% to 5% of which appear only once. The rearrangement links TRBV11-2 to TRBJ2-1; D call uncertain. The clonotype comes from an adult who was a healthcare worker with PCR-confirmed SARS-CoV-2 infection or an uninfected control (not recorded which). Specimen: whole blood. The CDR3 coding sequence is TGTGCCAGCAGCCGCTACAATGAGCAGTTCTTC. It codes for CASSRYNEQFF.